This TCR beta chain was obtained from a study of blood T cells in healthy people across ages. The study, taken as a whole, reports: Shifts in expanded clonotypes may have been confounded by donor CMV status, which was unknown. While age rose, TCR beta diversity per million T cells dropped in a roughly linear way.

CDR1 is SGDLS and CDR2 is YYNGEE in the germline V gene. The ends were cut back, 2 bases at V and 5 bases at J, with 13 bases in the middle. This CDR3 is 15 amino acids long. For the second PCR, which ran for about 6 to 11 cycles, a sample-barcoded 5' primer and a J-beta primer mix were used. TCRdb re-called the 5' RACE reads through MiXCR, storing one row per CDR3 protein. The sample has approximately 690,000 distinct CDR3 sequences; around 41% are singletons. Only a few counts were recorded for this clonotype. Its specificity is unknown. Isolating PBMCs gave at least 6 million of these cells per sample.

The sequence was collected from an elderly man in good health. The sample comprised blood. The chain joins TRBV9 to TRBJ2-2, with D possibly being TRBD1 (5 bases). The CDR3 sequence: CASSVDTPRTGELFF. CDR3 bases: TGTGCCAGCAGCGTGGACACCCCGAGGACCGGGGAGCTGTTTTTT.